The present entry profiles one T cell receptor beta chain with its context. The specificity of this receptor is unknown. No qualities accompany the bases; no much larger clone lies one base away. The sample originates from a study of PD-1 blockade in classical Hodgkin lymphoma (dated by TCRdb to 2018 to 2021). About the study as a whole: Nivolumab dosing was 3 mg/kg intravenously every 2 weeks, continuing until either disease progression or unacceptable toxicity. To define a peripheral blood immune signature of response to PD-1 blockade in classical Hodgkin lymphoma, the study combined TCR beta sequencing with CyTOF. Broad study findings and their caveats: Trial patients with a complete response had baseline diversity similar to that of newly diagnosed patients, while partial responders and progressors had significantly lower diversity. Baseline TCR diversity was reported to be lower in newly diagnosed patients than in healthy donors and to be lower still in relapsed/refractory patients. The study covered only a single clinical trial cohort, and the causes of the repertoire differences, possibly disease activity or prior therapy, were still not defined. By C4D1, a significant rise was seen in CD4+ TCR diversity but not in CD8+ TCR diversity (p=0.0027 vs p=0.16), and the rise was most apparent among complete responders (p=0.02). Diversity was lower in patients who began nivolumab less than 1 year after ASCT, so these patients were left out of later analyses to avoid confounding by immune reconstitution.

V ends up 2 bases short and J 6 bases short, with an unmatched junction base count of 6. The CDR3, from cysteine to phenylalanine, totals 15 residues. The read is trimmed to its CDR3 DNA, 45 bases read in frame from base 1. CDR1 and CDR2, per the germline V gene, are SGHTS and YDEGEE. The Qiagen DNeasy kit was used to extract genomic DNA both from unsorted PBMCs and from the negatively selected CD4+ and CD8+ fractions. Using primers that anneal to V and J segments, immunoSEQ multiplex PCR amplified the TCR beta CDR3 regions. A synthetic immune receptor repertoire was used to minimize amplification bias, and any remaining bias was removed computationally after sequencing. Per the original workflow: Repertoire diversity was quantified as the Shannon entropy index using custom Python scripts. Unsorted, CD4+ and CD8+ repertoires were analyzed separately, except for combined analyses in which CD4+ and CD8+ sequences were merged in silico. A clone counted as expanded when the clone's frequency after treatment rose at least 2-fold relative to C1D1, and clones undetected at baseline were given a pseudocount of 0.5. Singleton clones were defined as clones with 0 or 1 copy at C1D1, and non-singleton clones were defined as clones with 2 or more copies. Clones expanded in unsorted samples were labelled as CD4+, CD8+ or unknown by matching protein sequences in sorted samples from the same patient. Wilcoxon tests were applied to paired samples to test diversity changes from C1D1 to C4D1. Not all clones reach the TCRdb copy of this immuneACCESS table, which keeps in-frame sequences only. Checked studies attribute under half of the gap to unresolved V genes and leave the rest unexplained. V and J calls and clone size are as listed in that table; D and trimming were resolved from the DNA. For this sample there are tens of thousands of clones; 80% to 90% appear just once. The ten largest clones represent approximately 15% of the sample.

What this sample's time point label stands for: cycle 1 day 1 (C1D1), immediately before nivolumab initiation. Relapse after autologous stem cell transplantation had occurred in all trial patients, and cohorts A, B and C were distinguished by prior brentuximab vedotin exposure. A total of more than 55 patients with relapsed/refractory classical Hodgkin lymphoma made up the trial cohort, and each patient's best overall response was complete response, partial response or progressive disease. Trial patients were treated with single-agent nivolumab in the multi-cohort phase II CheckMate 205 trial. Best overall response was determined by an independent review committee according to the 2007 International Working Group response criteria. Trial PBMCs were collected just before the start of nivolumab (C1D1) and during therapy at cycle 2 day 1 and cycle 4 day 1. Peripheral blood was collected in 8 mL Vacutainer Cell Preparation Tubes, from which PBMCs were isolated by centrifugation and then cryopreserved.

This TCR was recovered from a human donor with classical Hodgkin lymphoma. The material was peripheral blood mononuclear cells (PBMCs), obtained at baseline. The chain is made from TRBV5-8 and TRBJ1-5, with 9 junctional bases fitting TRBD1. The DNA sequence is given as TGTGCCAGCAGCTTCGGACAGGGGAGGACTCAGCCCCAGCATTTT. Its product reads: CASSFGQGRTQPQHF.